This T cell receptor beta chain was observed in a study of blood T cell repertoires in COVID-19. Study context: Samples taken during acute and convalescent COVID-19 were collected in the United States, Italy and Spain.

This CDR3 region has 13 residues. The V gene's germline CDR1 is ENHRY and CDR2 SYGVKD. Trimming removed 5 bases from V and 7 bases from J, with 11 bases in between. Source study methods: The assay estimated nucleated cells by amplifying reference gene primers. Generated by immunoSEQ multiplex PCR, the TCRdb table keeps only in-frame clones and is missing some. That table is the source of V, J and clone size, and D and trimming were worked out from the DNA. Counted here are about 260,000 clones, 85% to 90% occurring once; the ten biggest clones make up 4.1%. Sequenced input: PBMCs or T cells enriched from blood (not recorded which). The chain has TRBV10-3 and TRBJ2-2; possibly TRBD1 for D (6 bases). The receptor comes from a young woman with acute COVID-19. This chain's CDR3 is CAISTSGDGELFF. CDR3 nucleotides: TGTGCCATCAGTACCTCAGGGGACGGGGAGCTGTTTTTT.